The 15 T cell receptor beta chains reported below all come from one sample, sequenced in a study of blood T cell repertoires in COVID-19. The method was immunoSEQ multiplex PCR; TCRdb's version includes in-frame clones alone and lacks a portion of them. The sample has approximately 150,000 clones, around 84% seen once. The sequencing sample was made of peripheral blood. The receptors stem from a man in his forties with acute or convalescent COVID-19.

V usage is TRBV19 and J usage is TRBJ1-1; 8 bases fit TRBD1. V was clipped by 2 bases and J by 11 bases; unmatched bases: 7. CDR1 and CDR2 (germline): LNHDA, SQIVND (reference sequence). The CDR3 is made up of 13 amino acids. CDR3 sequence (DNA): TGTGCCAGTAGTATAAAACTCCAGGGGGCGGCTTTCTTT. It translates to CASSIKLQGAAFF. Based on the CDR3 plus reference TRBV19 and TRBJ1-1, the full variable domain is DGGITQSPKYLFRKEGQNVTLSCEQNLNHDAMYWYRQDPGQGLRLIYYSQIVNDFQKGDIAEGYSVSREKKESFPLTVTSAQKNPTAFYLCASSIKLQGAAFFGQGTRLTVV.

This sequence joins TRBV5-1 and TRBJ1-1, with D perhaps TRBD1 (5 bases). The CDR3 totals 14 residues. Looked up from germline, CDR1 is SGHRS and CDR2 is YFSETQ. Trimming shortened V by 2 bases and J by 2 bases, and 10 bases separated the two germline ends. The CDR3 DNA reads TGCGCCAGCAGCTTCAAGGACATCAACACTGAAGCTTTCTTT. It yields the protein CASSFKDINTEAFF.

The V call is TRBV11-1, the J call TRBJ1-6; 10 bases are a match to TRBD1. Losses at the gene ends were 5 bases for V and 13 bases for J; bases not matched to a gene: 8. Per germline, CDR1 SGHAT and CDR2 FQDESV (reference sequence). This CDR3 comprises 14 residues. The CDR3 loop reads CASSVTGGGGPLHF. Here the CDR3 DNA reads TGTGCCAGCAGCGTGACAGGGGGCGGCGGGCCCCTCCACTTT. Combining the CDR3 with reference TRBV11-1 and TRBJ1-6 gives the whole variable domain EAEVAQSPRYKITEKSQAVAFWCDPISGHATLYWYRQILGQGPELLVQFQDESVVDDSQLPKDRFSAERLKGVDSTLKIQPAELGDSAMYLCASSVTGGGGPLHFGNGTRLTVT.

This clone appeared a single time. The chain combines TRBV28 with TRBJ1-3; 9 bases map to TRBD1. After removal of 3 bases from V and 0 bases from J, the junction contained 6 bases not matched to a gene. This CDR3 spans 17 amino acids. In germline, CDR1 is MDHEN, CDR2 SYDVKM. This chain's CDR3 is CASSFLGQGNSGNTIYF. CDR3 nucleotides: TGTGCCAGCAGTTTTCTGGGACAGGGAAACTCTGGAAACACCATATATTTT.

The genes are TRBV4-1 and TRBJ1-2, with D possibly TRBD1 on 6 matching bases. Germline assignment: CDR1 MGHRA and CDR2 YSYEKL. This CDR3 is built from 14 residues. V lost 3 bases and J 6 bases, leaving 14 bases between the germline ends. In nucleotides, the CDR3 is TGCGCCAGCAGCCACGTTACAGGGAACGATGGCTACACCTTC. It codes for CASSHVTGNDGYTF.

The V and J genes are TRBV2 and TRBJ2-5, with 9 bases matching TRBD1. Trimming cost V 6 bases and J 4 bases; bases outside gene matches: 12. The CDR3 covers 16 residues. Germline V gene data show CDR1 as SNHLY and CDR2 as FYNNEI. CDR3: CASRAETGGGGETQYF. CDR3 DNA sequence: TGTGCCAGCAGAGCGGAGACAGGGGGTGGGGGAGAGACCCAGTACTTC.

The chain combines TRBV30 with TRBJ1-4; TRBD1 matches 7 bases. Losses at the gene ends were 2 bases for V and 8 bases for J; bases not matched to a gene: 23. Germline CDR1 GTSNPN, CDR2 SVGIG (reference sequence). The length of the CDR3 is 19 residues. The CDR3 nucleotides are TGTGCCTGGAGTAAGACCTCCCGGACAGGAGGATCTTCAGGGGAAAAACTGTTTTTT. This gives the protein CAWSKTSRTGGSSGEKLFF.

J is TRBJ2-3 and V is TRBV12-3 or TRBV12-4, with a tentative D call TRBD1 (5 bases). The V end was cut by 7 bases, the J end by 5 bases, with 10 bases between. The CDR3 extends over 12 amino acids. Here the CDR3 reads CASTNRRDTQYF. The CDR3 bases are TGTGCCAGCACTAACAGGAGAGATACGCAGTATTTT.

The chain links TRBV19 to TRBJ1-1, with a possible D match to TRBD1 (5 bases). The CDR3 has 11 residues. Deletions cut 7 bases from V and 3 bases from J, with 6 bases between. Per germline, CDR1 LNHDA and CDR2 SQIVND (reference sequence). CDR3 nucleotide sequence: TGTGCCAGTACACAGGACACTGAAGCTTTCTTT. Amino acid sequence: CASTQDTEAFF.

This clone was counted a single time. This chain links TRBV9 with TRBJ1-2; D gene unclear. V gave up 3 bases and J gave up 9 bases, with 12 bases separating them. CDR1 SGDLS and CDR2 YYNGEE come from the germline V gene. CDR3 length: 12 amino acids. The CDR3 spells CASSDNLGSYTF. The CDR3 bases are TGTGCCAGCAGCGATAATTTGGGCAGCTACACCTTC.

V is TRBV29-1 and J is TRBJ2-7; possibly TRBD1 for D (6 bases). Per germline, CDR1 SQVTM and CDR2 ANQGSEA. The CDR3 has 12 amino acids. The V and J ends lost 5 bases and 2 bases respectively, with 10 bases between them. The CDR3 DNA follows: TGCAGCGTTCTGACAGGCGCCTACGAGCAGTACTTC. This codes for CSVLTGAYEQYF.

The chain combines TRBV5-6 with TRBJ2-1; weak D call: TRBD1 (5 bases). The V end was cut by 4 bases, the J end by 0 bases, with 14 bases between. The CDR3 spans 16 residues. The germline gives CDR1 SGHDT, CDR2 YYEEEE. The chain's CDR3 is CASSHWVDSSYNEQFF. The CDR3 nucleotides read TGTGCCAGCAGCCACTGGGTTGACAGCTCCTACAATGAGCAGTTCTTC.

V and J are TRBV5-1 and TRBJ2-7; 7 bases are a match to TRBD1. The germline gives CDR1 SGHRS, CDR2 YFSETQ. This CDR3 comprises 14 residues. V shed 4 bases and J 2 bases; nucleotides not matched to a gene: 6. For the CDR3, the DNA is TGCGCCAGCAGCCTACAGGGGCCCCCCTACGAGCAGTACTTC. Translated: CASSLQGPPYEQYF.

This clone was observed a single time. This sequence joins TRBV18 and TRBJ2-1, with TRBD2 matching over 7 bases. The CDR3 runs 14 residues. The trim removed 8 bases at V and 8 bases at J, leaving 12 bases unmatched. CDR1 is KGHSH and CDR2 is LQKENI in the germline V gene. The CDR3 loop reads CASRHQNRGDEQFF. CDR3 DNA: TGTGCCAGCCGGCACCAAAACCGGGGGGATGAGCAGTTCTTC.

The rearrangement links TRBV11-1 to TRBJ2-3; D is perhaps TRBD1 (6 bases). The CDR3 consists of 14 residues. Germline CDR1 reads SGHAT; CDR2 reads FQDESV (reference sequence). Trimming took 5 bases from V and 0 from J, leaving 9 bases between them. The CDR3 protein is CASSPQGSTDTQYF. CDR3 bases: TGTGCCAGCAGCCCACAGGGAAGCACAGATACGCAGTATTTT.